This TCR beta chain was sequenced for a study of technical replicates of blood from a few donors (dated by TCRdb to about 2017). About this clone: Its antigen is currently not known. No much larger clonotype is one base removed from it; base qualities were not supplied.

The method was the immunoSEQ multiplex PCR assay. As stored in TCRdb, this immuneACCESS dataset retains in-frame rearrangements with V and J assigned. A fraction of the clones does not appear; measured against another copy, unresolved V genes explain less than half of the discrepancy, and the remainder lacks a known reason. The sample includes approximately 73,000 clones, with around 95% observed a single time. The ten top clones hold 0.2% to 0.3% of the sample. Taken from cysteine to phenylalanine, the CDR3 has 15 residues. The sequence is cut down to CDR3 DNA, 45 bases in frame from base 1. The germline V gene supplies CDR1 MGHRA and CDR2 YSYEKL. V is reduced by 1 base and J by 2 bases, leaving a spacing of 9 bases between them.

The sequence links TRBV4-1 to TRBJ1-3, with the D gene not confidently named. Sample: T cells isolated from PBMCs. The sequence came from a human donor in good health. The DNA sequence follows: TGCGCCAGCAGCCAAGGGGAGGTTGCTGGAAACACCATATATTTT. The translation is CASSQGEVAGNTIYF.